This TCR beta chain was sequenced during a study of T cell repertoires in cytomegalovirus infection. The wider study: Alongside well-studied HLA-B-restricted CMV epitopes, recently identified HLA-C-restricted CMV epitopes were also used. Both a matching HLA type and CMV infection were indicated by public TCR beta signatures. Study-level points and caveats: Clonotypes of TCR beta that were HLA-C-restricted and CMV-specific dominated the ex vivo response.

Concerning this clonotype itself: Its antigen is not known.

A single record per CDR3 protein comes from TCRdb applying MiXCR to the reads. Here the sample spans around 770,000 distinct CDR3 sequences, about 27% being singletons. Germline CDR1 is DFQATT and CDR2 is SNEGSKA (reference sequence). V was pared by 0 bases and J by 2 bases, with 8 bases between. The length of the CDR3 is 15 residues. This sample comprised cultured CD8+ T cells from PBMCs, obtained from culture after CMV antigen stimulation. The J gene is TRBJ2-6, the V gene TRBV20-1; D is unresolved. This clonotype was sampled from a human donor in good health (CMV status not recorded). Some clones in this sample may be carry-over from other donors' samples. The CDR3 nucleotides read TGCAGTGCTAGAGATCTGGAAACTGGGGCCAACGTCCTGACTTTC. Protein: CSARDLETGANVLTF.